This T cell receptor (beta chain) appears in the sequencing data of a study of T cell repertoires in cytomegalovirus infection. Trimming removed 5 bases from V and 5 bases from J; junction bases left unmatched: 5. The germline V gene encodes CDR1 MDHEN and CDR2 SYDVKM. CDR3 size: 13 residues. One entry per CDR3 protein, called by TCRdb with MiXCR from the reads. This table has over 300,000 distinct CDR3 sequences, over 7.5% appearing once. Material for sequencing was PBMCs. The sequence was collected from a human donor in good health (CMV status not recorded). Some clones in this sample may be carry-over from other donors' samples. This chain links TRBV28 with TRBJ2-7; 8 nucleotides align to TRBD2. CDR3 sequence: CASSVGGAHEQYF. CDR3 coding DNA: TGTGCCAGCAGTGTCGGGGGGGCCCACGAGCAGTACTTC.